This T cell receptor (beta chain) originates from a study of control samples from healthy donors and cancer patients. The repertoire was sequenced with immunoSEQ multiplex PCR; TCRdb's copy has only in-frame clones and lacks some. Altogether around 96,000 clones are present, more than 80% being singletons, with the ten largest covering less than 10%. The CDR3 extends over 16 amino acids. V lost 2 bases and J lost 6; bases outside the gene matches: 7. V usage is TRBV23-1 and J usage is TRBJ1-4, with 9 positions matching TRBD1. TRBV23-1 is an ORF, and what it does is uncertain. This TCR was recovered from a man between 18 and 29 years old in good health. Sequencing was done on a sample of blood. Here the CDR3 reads CASSQRDRQGDEKLFF. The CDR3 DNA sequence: TGCGCCAGCAGTCAACGGGATCGACAGGGGGATGAAAAACTGTTTTTT.